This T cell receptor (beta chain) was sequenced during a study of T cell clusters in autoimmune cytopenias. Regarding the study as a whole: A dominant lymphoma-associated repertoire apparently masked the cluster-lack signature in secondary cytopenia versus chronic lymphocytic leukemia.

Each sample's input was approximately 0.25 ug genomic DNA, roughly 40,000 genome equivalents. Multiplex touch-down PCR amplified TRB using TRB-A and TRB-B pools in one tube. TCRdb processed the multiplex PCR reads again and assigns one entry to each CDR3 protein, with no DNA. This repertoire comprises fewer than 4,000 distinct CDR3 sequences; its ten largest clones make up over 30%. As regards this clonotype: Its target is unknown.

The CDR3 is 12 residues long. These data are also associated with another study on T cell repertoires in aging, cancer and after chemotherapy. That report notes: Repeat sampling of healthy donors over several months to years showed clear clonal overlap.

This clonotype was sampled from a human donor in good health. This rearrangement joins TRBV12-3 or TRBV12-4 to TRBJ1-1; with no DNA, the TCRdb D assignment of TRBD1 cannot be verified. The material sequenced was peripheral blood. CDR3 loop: CASSQNRDEAFF.